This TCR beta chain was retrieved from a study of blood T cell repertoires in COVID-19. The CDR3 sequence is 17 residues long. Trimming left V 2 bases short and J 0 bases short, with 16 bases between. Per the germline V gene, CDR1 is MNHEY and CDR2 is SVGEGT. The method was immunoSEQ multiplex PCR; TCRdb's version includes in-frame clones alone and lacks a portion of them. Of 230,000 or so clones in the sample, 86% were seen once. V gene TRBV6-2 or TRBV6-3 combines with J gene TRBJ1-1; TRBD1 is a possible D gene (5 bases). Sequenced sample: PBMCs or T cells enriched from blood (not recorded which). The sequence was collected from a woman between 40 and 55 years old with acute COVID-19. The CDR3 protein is CASSYTTGQLMNTEAFF. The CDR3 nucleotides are TGTGCCAGCAGTTACACAACAGGACAACTTATGAACACTGAAGCTTTCTTT.